This T cell receptor (beta chain) derives from a study of vaccination and CD4 T cells after COVID-19. Study information: Post-COVID draws followed diagnosis by a median roughly 99 days (range 35 to 161).

Cultured CD4+ T-cell DNA underwent Oncomine TCR Beta short-read sequencing. In TCRdb, the PCR reads were re-called with MiXCR into one record per CDR3 protein. This table has around 7,800 distinct CDR3 sequences, around three fifths appearing once. Treatment: roughly nine-day PBMC culture with coronavirus spike peptide pools or control peptides (ViraFEST assay). The CDR3 is 14 residues long. V shed 8 bases and J 4 bases; nucleotides not matched to a gene: 10. Germline V gene lookup returns CDR1 SNHLY and CDR2 FYNNEI. For this clonotype: Its antigen remains unknown.

The chain has TRBV2 and TRBJ1-2, with 7 nucleotides matching TRBD1. This clonotype originated in a human donor who had recovered from COVID-19. The sequencing sample was made of CD4+ T cells from blood, cultured in vitro. CDR3 loop: CASVRDRPGYGYTF. The CDR3 region has the DNA TGTGCCAGCGTCCGGGACAGACCTGGCTATGGCTACACCTTC.